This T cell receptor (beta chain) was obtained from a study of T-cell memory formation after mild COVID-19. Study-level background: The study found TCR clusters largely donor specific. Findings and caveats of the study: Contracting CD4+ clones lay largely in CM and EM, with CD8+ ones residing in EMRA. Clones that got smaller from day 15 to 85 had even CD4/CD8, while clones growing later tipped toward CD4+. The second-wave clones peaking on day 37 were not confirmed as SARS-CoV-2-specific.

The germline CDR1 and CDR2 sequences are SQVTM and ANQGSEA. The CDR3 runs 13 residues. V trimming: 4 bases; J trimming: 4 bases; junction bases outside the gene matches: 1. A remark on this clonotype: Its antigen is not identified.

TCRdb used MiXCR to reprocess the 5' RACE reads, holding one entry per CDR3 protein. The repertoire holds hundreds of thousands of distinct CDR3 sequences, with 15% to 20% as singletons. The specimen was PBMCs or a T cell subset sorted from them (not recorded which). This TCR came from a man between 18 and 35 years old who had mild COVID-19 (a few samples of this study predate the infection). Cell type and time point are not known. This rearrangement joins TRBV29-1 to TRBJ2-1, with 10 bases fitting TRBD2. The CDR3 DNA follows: TGCAGCGTTGCTAGCGGGGGATACAATGAGCAGTTCTTC. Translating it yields CSVASGGYNEQFF.